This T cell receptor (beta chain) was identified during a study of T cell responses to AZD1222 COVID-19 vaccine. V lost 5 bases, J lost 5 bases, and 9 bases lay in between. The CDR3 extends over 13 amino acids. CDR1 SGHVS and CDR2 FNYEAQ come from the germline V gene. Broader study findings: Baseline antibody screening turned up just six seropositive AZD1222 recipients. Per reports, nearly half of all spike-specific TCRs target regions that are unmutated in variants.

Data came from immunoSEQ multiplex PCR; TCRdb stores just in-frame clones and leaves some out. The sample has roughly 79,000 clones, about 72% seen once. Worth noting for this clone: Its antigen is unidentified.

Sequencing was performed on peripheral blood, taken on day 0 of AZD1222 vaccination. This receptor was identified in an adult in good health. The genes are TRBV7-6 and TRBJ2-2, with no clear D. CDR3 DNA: TGTGCCAGCAGCGCAACCCAAACCGGGGAGCTGTTTTTT. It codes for CASSATQTGELFF.